This entry describes one TCR beta chain. Its antigen is currently unknown. Other DNA variants within this sample encode the same CDR3. The sample belongs to a study of shared clonotypes between healthy human individuals. Study-level background: Per-donor plates numbered three CD4 naive, three CD4 memory, two CD8 naive and one CD8 memory.

The study drew all its donors from Caucasian adults living in Nashville, Tennessee. Investigators divided CD4+ cells into CD45RA+ naive and CD45RA-negative memory subsets. The method was immunoSEQ multiplex PCR; TCRdb's version includes in-frame clones alone and lacks a portion of them. Among about 1.1 million clones listed, 60% to 80% were seen once. Points from the study as a whole: Naive CD4 clonotypes were shared across a few donors at roughly 5%.

This receptor was taken from a man younger than 35 in good health. Some clones in this sample may be carry-over from other donors' samples. The material sequenced was memory CD4+ T cells from PBMCs. Subset here: CD45RA-negative fraction.

The CDR3 reads CASSLGRNTEAFF. In DNA form, the CDR3 reads TGTGCCAGCAGCTTAGGTCGGAACACTGAAGCTTTCTTT. The chain is built from TRBV7-8 and TRBJ1-1, with D unresolved. The CDR3 is made up of 13 amino acids. The germline V gene encodes CDR1 SGHVS and CDR2 FQNEAQ. Trimming removed 1 base from V and 1 base from J, with 4 bases in between.